Presented here are 23 T cell receptor beta chains from one specimen sequenced in a study of T cells in Graves' hyperthyroidism and ophthalmopathy (dated by TCRdb to about 2019). The method was multiplex PCR. TCRdb lists the instrument as Illumina HiSeq 2000. Amplification of TCR beta CDR3 regions was carried out from RNA transcripts. The TCR CDR3 was subjected to a first round of RT-PCR using the HTBI primer set and the Qiagen OneStep RT-PCR kit. TCRdb cleaned the public reads at Q25 with fastp, built clones with MiXCR and kept in-frame beta chains. For every CDR3 protein sequence, its rows merge into one entry that carries the most common genes and DNA. This sample comprises under 350,000 distinct CDR3 sequences, roughly 15% of them detected only once. The leading ten clones occupy 6.5% to 10% of the sample. The specimen sequenced was blood. These receptors all come from a woman aged 35 to 49 with Graves' hyperthyroidism.

This clonotype appeared many times. The rearrangement uses TRBV2 and TRBJ1-1; D is ambiguous. CDR1 and CDR2 (germline): SNHLY, FYNNEI. The CDR3 loop spans 14 amino acids. V lost 8 bases to trimming and J lost 0 bases, with 13 bases between them. The CDR3 is CASWRALMNTEAFF. The CDR3 DNA is TGTGCCAGCTGGCGGGCCCTTATGAACACTGAAGCTTTCTTT.

This clonotype was observed many times. This rearrangement joins TRBV6-1 to TRBJ2-5, with 7 bases lining up with TRBD1. Trimming at V came to 4 bases and at J to 6 bases, leaving 11 bases not matched to a gene. The germline CDR1 and CDR2 sequences are MNHNS and SASEGT. The CDR3 is 15 amino acids. The CDR3 bases are TGTGCCAGCAGTGGGGTTAGGGCAGGGGGTCAGACCCAGTACTTC. Its translation: CASSGVRAGGQTQYF.

This clonotype has a count of ten or more. The V gene is TRBV13, the J gene TRBJ2-7, with D possibly being TRBD1 (6 bases). The CDR3 consists of 16 residues. Germline V gene sequence: CDR1 PRHDT, CDR2 FYEKMQ (reference sequence). Trimming removed 5 bases from V and 1 base from J, with 18 bases in between. This CDR3 reads CASSQLGSDRSYEQYF. CDR3 in DNA: TGTGCCAGCAGCCAACTGGGCTCGGACAGATCCTACGAGCAGTACTTC.

The rearrangement joins TRBV25-1 to TRBJ2-5; D may be TRBD2 (5 bases). This CDR3 is built from 14 residues. Trimming left V 1 base short and J 2 bases short, with 8 bases between. Germline CDR1 and CDR2: MGHDK and SYGVNS. CDR3 sequence reads: CASSESGGQETQYF. CDR3 nucleotide sequence: TGTGCCAGCAGTGAATCCGGCGGGCAAGAGACCCAGTACTTC.

In this sample, this clonotype turned up many times. This rearrangement joins TRBV10-3 to TRBJ1-1; no clear D. The CDR3 totals 12 residues. V was pared by 6 bases and J by 4 bases, with 9 bases between. Germline-derived CDR1 and CDR2 are ENHRY and SYGVKD. The CDR3 here is CAISPVLTEAFF. The CDR3 coding sequence is TGTGCCATCAGCCCGGTCCTCACTGAAGCTTTCTTT.

This clonotype was detected many times. The chain carries TRBV20-1 and TRBJ1-5; D possibly corresponds to TRBD1 (5 bases). V was clipped by 3 bases and J by 0 bases, with 9 bases between them. Germline V gives CDR1 DFQATT, CDR2 SNEGSKA (reference sequence). The CDR3 length is 14 residues. The CDR3 protein is CSARKGNSNQPQHF. The CDR3 coding sequence is TGCAGTGCTAGGAAGGGGAATAGCAATCAGCCCCAGCATTTT.

In this sample, this clonotype turned up many times. The chain combines TRBV20-1 with TRBJ2-7; TRBD1 aligns across 10 bases. The CDR3 sequence is 11 residues long. Germline values: CDR1 DFQATT, CDR2 SNEGSKA (reference sequence). CDR3 region: CSRDRGHEQYF. CDR3 nucleotides: TGCAGCCGGGACAGGGGACACGAGCAGTACTTC.

In this sample, this clonotype turned up many times. J is TRBJ1-1 and V is TRBV6-2 or TRBV6-3, with TRBD1 identical over 7 bases. J lost 3 bases, V lost 5 bases, and 15 bases had no gene match. This CDR3 spans 17 amino acids. The V gene's germline CDR1 is MNHEY and CDR2 SVGEGT. The CDR3 DNA follows: TGTGCCAGCAGTGGAATAACAGGGGCGGGGTTTTACACTGAAGCTTTCTTT. Protein product: CASSGITGAGFYTEAFF.

The chain recombines TRBV10-3 with TRBJ2-3; D remains unclear. Germline CDR1 ENHRY, CDR2 SYGVKD. V gave up 10 bases and J gave up 6 bases, with 11 bases separating them. The CDR3 runs 11 residues. The CDR3 region is CASTARDTQYF. Here the CDR3 DNA reads TGTGCCAGCACGGCGCGGGATACGCAGTATTTT.

This clonotype showed up many times. This sequence joins TRBV9 and TRBJ1-2; the D gene is possibly TRBD1 (5 bases). V lost 0 bases, J lost 6 bases, and 12 bases lay in between. The CDR3 contains 14 residues. Germline V gives CDR1 SGDLS, CDR2 YYNGEE. The CDR3 coding sequence is TGTGCCAGCAGCGTAGGGGGGACTGCACATGGCTACACCTTC. This translates into CASSVGGTAHGYTF.

A few counts support this clonotype. The chain links TRBV19 to TRBJ1-3; maybe TRBD1 (5 bases). The V end lost 2 bases, the J end lost 0 bases, and 17 bases lay between the germline ends. Germline CDR1 is LNHDA and CDR2 is SQIVND (reference sequence). The CDR3 is 18 amino acids. The CDR3 sequence is CASSIIAGTDPSGNTIYF. The CDR3 DNA is TGTGCCAGTAGTATAATCGCGGGGACGGATCCCTCTGGAAACACCATATATTTT.

This clonotype was counted at least ten times. The chain couples TRBV24-1 to TRBJ2-1, with TRBD2 identical over 14 bases. V trimming: 1 base; J trimming: 8 bases; junction bases outside the gene matches: 15. The CDR3 runs 20 residues. Germline V gives CDR1 KGHDR, CDR2 SFDVKD. The CDR3 region is CATSDFGGTKTSGRVDEQFF. In nucleotides, the CDR3 is TGTGCCACCAGTGATTTCGGTGGGACCAAGACTAGCGGGAGGGTCGATGAGCAGTTCTTC.

This clonotype has at least ten counts. The genes are TRBV12-3 or TRBV12-4 and TRBJ2-2, with a tentative D call TRBD1 (6 bases). This CDR3 region has 15 residues. V was shortened by 2 bases and J by 6 bases, with 13 bases between the two germline ends. The CDR3 reads CASSLWGPQAGELFF. CDR3 nucleotide sequence: TGTGCCAGCAGTTTATGGGGGCCACAGGCCGGGGAGCTGTTTTTT.

This clonotype was observed many times. The V call is TRBV7-8, the J call TRBJ1-1; tentatively, D is TRBD1 (6 bases). Trimming removed 6 bases at V and 0 bases at J, with 11 bases between. From germline, CDR1 is SGHVS and CDR2 FQNEAQ. This CDR3 is 14 amino acids long. The CDR3 region has the DNA TGTGCCAGCAGGCTTACAGGGATGAACACTGAAGCTTTCTTT. Translation gives CASRLTGMNTEAFF.

Only a few counts were recorded for this clonotype. The gene calls are TRBV7-9 and TRBJ1-1; 7 positions agree with TRBD1. V gave up 1 base and J gave up 6 bases; unmatched junction bases: 14. The CDR3 sequence is 17 residues long. Looked up from germline, CDR1 is SEHNR and CDR2 is FQNEAQ (reference sequence). The CDR3 protein is CASSLGVQGWKPAEAFF. As DNA, the CDR3 is TGTGCCAGCAGCTTAGGGGTACAGGGGTGGAAGCCAGCTGAAGCTTTCTTT.

In the case of this clonotype: This may come from a read error, since a much larger clone is one base off. The CDR3 ends on some other residue instead of the conserved phenylalanine or tryptophan, so this is likely a read error. The J gene is TRBJ1-2, the V gene TRBV30, with D perhaps matching TRBD1 (6 bases). This CDR3 has 15 amino acids. Germline V gene sequence: CDR1 GTSNPN, CDR2 SVGIG (reference sequence). Trimming took 3 bases from V and 0 from J, leaving 14 bases between them. The CDR3 DNA follows: TGTGCCTGGAGGGTTCAGGGGACTTCTAACTATGGCTACACCGTC. It translates to CAWRVQGTSNYGYTV.

The V gene is TRBV6-1, the J gene TRBJ1-3, with 7 bases identical to TRBD1. CDR3 length equals 15 residues. With V trimmed by 7 bases and J by 0 bases, 6 bases remained unmatched. The germline V gene encodes CDR1 MNHNS and CDR2 SASEGT. For the CDR3, the DNA is TGTGCCAGCATTCAGGGGGGAACCTCTGGAAACACCATATATTTT. Protein product: CASIQGGTSGNTIYF.

This clonotype was detected many times. The chain has TRBV6-1 and TRBJ2-2; D gene unclear. Germline CDR1 MNHNS, CDR2 SASEGT. The CDR3 has 11 residues. Trimming took off 6 bases at V and 7 bases at J, with 6 bases between the two ends. This CDR3 is CASSRSGELFF. The CDR3 DNA is TGTGCCAGCAGCCGGAGCGGGGAGCTGTTTTTT.

V is TRBV6-2 or TRBV6-3 and J is TRBJ2-7, with D possibly called TRBD1 or TRBD2 (5 bases each). The germline V and J ends were trimmed by 11 bases and 0 bases, with 17 bases remaining between them. Germline CDR1 MNHEY, CDR2 SVGEGT. The CDR3 runs 14 residues. The CDR3, as DNA: TGTGCCGCCACGGGGACCCCCAGCTCCTACGAGCAGTACTTC. This codes for CAATGTPSSYEQYF.

This clonotype has at least ten counts. This rearrangement joins TRBV28 to TRBJ2-7; 7 bases align to TRBD2. The V and J ends lost 7 bases and 3 bases, in that order; junction bases with no gene match: 9. From germline, CDR1 is MDHEN and CDR2 SYDVKM. The CDR3 totals 14 residues. The CDR3, as DNA: TGTGCCAGCATTACTTTGGGCGGGAGCTACGAGCAGTACTTC. Translated, it gives CASITLGGSYEQYF.

This clonotype turned up a few times. One end of the junction varies from germline; a read error may be responsible. The J gene is TRBJ1-5, the V gene TRBV19, with D uncertain. Germline CDR1 is LNHDA and CDR2 is SQIVND (reference sequence). The CDR3 is made up of 13 amino acids. The DNA for the CDR3 is TGTGCCAGTAGTATTCGTAGCATTCAGCCCCAGCATTTT. Translating gives CASSIRSIQPQHF.

This clonotype was seen repeatedly, ten times or more. This chain connects TRBV30 to TRBJ1-3; D perhaps matches TRBD1 (6 bases). This CDR3 contains 13 residues. Germline V gene sequence: CDR1 GTSNPN, CDR2 SVGIG (reference sequence). V dropped 3 bases and J dropped 2 bases, with 8 bases sitting between them. CDR3 DNA sequence: TGTGCCTGGAGATCAGGGGCTGGAAACACCATATATTTT. The encoded protein is CAWRSGAGNTIYF.

The rearrangement joins TRBV18 to TRBJ2-7, with D possibly called TRBD1 or TRBD2 (5 bases each). CDR1 is KGHSH and CDR2 is LQKENI in the germline V gene. This CDR3 comprises 15 residues. Between the trimmed V and J ends, which lost 4 bases and 8 bases, there was a span of 21 bases. CDR3 region: CASSLNSRDGEQQYF. As DNA, the CDR3 is TGTGCCAGCTCACTAAACTCCCGGGACGGAGAGCAGCAGTACTTC.